The clone carrying this TCR beta chain was counted many times. What it binds is not known. The TCR beta CDR3 regions underwent amplification using RNA transcripts as the source. Primed by the HTBI set, a first-round RT-PCR was run on the TCR CDR3. In TCRdb, the multiplex PCR reads were re-called with MiXCR into one record per CDR3 protein. The sample includes about 360,000 distinct CDR3 sequences, around a sixth of them seen just once. Germline V gene lookup returns CDR1 SGHTA and CDR2 FQGNSA. This CDR3 has 20 residues. V lost 4 bases, J lost 0 bases, and 10 bases stayed unmatched. The sample originates from a study of T cells in Graves' hyperthyroidism and ophthalmopathy. Study-wide results and limits: Ophthalmopathy cases were set apart from stable hyperthyroidism by a 13 V-J model. Most thyroid clonotypes that were expanded above 0.001 also turned up in blood.

The blood sample predates any ophthalmopathy symptoms, coming from first hyperthyroidism diagnosis. The PBMCs studied were ones that came from roughly 11 ml fresh peripheral blood. The chain carries TRBV7-2 and TRBJ2-1; 15 bases fit TRBD2. The sequenced sample consisted of blood. The source is a woman aged 18-30 years with Graves' hyperthyroidism that later progressed to Graves' ophthalmopathy. The CDR3 is CASSSGTSGRLKGSYNEQFF. The CDR3, as DNA: TGTGCCAGCAGCTCAGGGACTAGCGGGAGGTTAAAGGGCTCCTACAATGAGCAGTTCTTC.